A selection of T cell receptor beta chains follows, all from one sample in a study of shared clonotypes between healthy human individuals. Profiled with immunoSEQ multiplex PCR; TCRdb holds only in-frame clones, not every one. There are approximately 1,500,000 clones in the sample; over 95% occur only once, and approximately 1.1% lies in the top ten. The source material was naive CD4+ T cells sorted from blood. These receptors were collected from a man younger than 40 in good health. The CDR3 runs from the conserved cysteine through the conserved F or W. A D gene is named only where the DNA matches it firmly. Clone size is stated in some rows and not others, as once, few, many or a class when expanded.

clone_size: once
v_call: TRBV2
d_call: .
j_call: TRBJ1-3
cdr3_nt: TGTGCCAGCACCCCCCGGACCGAGGGTGGAAACACCATATATTTT
cdr3_aa: CASTPRTEGGNTIYF

clone_size: .
v_call: TRBV2
d_call: .
j_call: TRBJ2-5
cdr3_nt: TGTGCCAGCAGGGGGGGCGAAGAGACCCAGTACTTC
cdr3_aa: CASRGGEETQYF

clone_size: .
v_call: TRBV29-1
d_call: TRBD1
j_call: TRBJ2-7
cdr3_nt: TGCAGCGTTTCGGGCGCAGGGGGCAACTACGAGCAGTACTTC
cdr3_aa: CSVSGAGGNYEQYF

clone_size: few
v_call: TRBV9
d_call: .
j_call: TRBJ2-6
cdr3_nt: TGTGCCAGCAGCGTTTCTTCTGGGGCCAACGTCCTGACTTTC
cdr3_aa: CASSVSSGANVLTF

clone_size: .
v_call: TRBV9
d_call: .
j_call: TRBJ2-1
cdr3_nt: TGTGCCAGCAGCGTTCTTTCGGGTAAGGATGAGCAGTTCTTC
cdr3_aa: CASSVLSGKDEQFF

clone_size: .
v_call: TRBV7-9
d_call: .
j_call: TRBJ2-7
cdr3_nt: TGTGCCAGCAGCTCCGGACTATACCCCTACCAGCAGTACTTC
cdr3_aa: CASSSGLYPYQQYF

clone_size: .
v_call: TRBV29-1
d_call: .
j_call: TRBJ2-1
cdr3_nt: TGCAGCGTTGCTAAACAGGGAGTATCCTACAATGAGCAGTTCTTC
cdr3_aa: CSVAKQGVSYNEQFF

clone_size: .
v_call: TRBV13
d_call: TRBD1
j_call: TRBJ2-7
cdr3_nt: TGTGCCAGCAGCGTGACAGGGCCCTCCTACGAGCAGTACTTC
cdr3_aa: CASSVTGPSYEQYF

clone_size: .
v_call: TRBV16
d_call: .
j_call: TRBJ2-5
cdr3_nt: TGTGCCAGCAGCCAAACCCGAGTTGAGAAAGAGACCCAGTACTTC
cdr3_aa: CASSQTRVEKETQYF

clone_size: .
v_call: TRBV6-6
d_call: TRBD1
j_call: TRBJ1-5
cdr3_nt: TGTGCCAGCAGTTACAGGACAGGGAGGGTGGGTCAGCCCCAGCATTTT
cdr3_aa: CASSYRTGRVGQPQHF

clone_size: .
v_call: TRBV4-3
d_call: .
j_call: TRBJ2-1
cdr3_nt: TGCGCCAGCAGCCAAGAGTCGGGAGCCCTTACATCCTACAATGAGCAGTTCTTC
cdr3_aa: CASSQESGALTSYNEQFF

clone_size: .
v_call: TRBV5-6
d_call: .
j_call: TRBJ1-4
cdr3_nt: TGTGCCAGCAGCCGCGACGGGGTCGGAGAAAAACTGTTTTTT
cdr3_aa: CASSRDGVGEKLFF

clone_size: .
v_call: TRBV29-1
d_call: TRBD1
j_call: TRBJ1-5
cdr3_nt: TGCAGCGCTAGTACGGCAGGGGGGTCAAGTCAGCCCCAGCATTTT
cdr3_aa: CSASTAGGSSQPQHF

clone_size: .
v_call: TRBV28
d_call: .
j_call: TRBJ2-1
cdr3_nt: TGTGCCAGCAGCCTACCCCTTGGTGAGCAGTTCTTC
cdr3_aa: CASSLPLGEQFF

clone_size: .
v_call: TRBV5-5
d_call: TRBD1
j_call: TRBJ2-7
cdr3_nt: TGTGCCAGCAGCTTTGGGGCCGGGACAGGGGCCCACGAGCAGTACTTC
cdr3_aa: CASSFGAGTGAHEQYF

clone_size: .
v_call: TRBV6-1
d_call: .
j_call: TRBJ1-4
cdr3_nt: TGTGCCAGCAGCCAGACCCCCCGATCTGAAAAACTGTTTTTT
cdr3_aa: CASSQTPRSEKLFF

clone_size: .
v_call: TRBV28
d_call: TRBD1
j_call: TRBJ1-2
cdr3_nt: TGTGCCAGCAGCCCCACCGGGACAGGGCACAACTATGGCTACACCTTC
cdr3_aa: CASSPTGTGHNYGYTF

clone_size: .
v_call: TRBV28
d_call: .
j_call: TRBJ1-4
cdr3_nt: TGTGCCAGCAGTGCCACGGGTGCAACTAATGAAAAACTGTTTTTT
cdr3_aa: CASSATGATNEKLFF

clone_size: .
v_call: TRBV5-1
d_call: TRBD1
j_call: TRBJ1-2
cdr3_nt: TGCGCCAGCAGCCAGGGACAGGTAAACTATGGCTACACCTTC
cdr3_aa: CASSQGQVNYGYTF

clone_size: once
v_call: TRBV6-5
d_call: .
j_call: TRBJ1-5
cdr3_nt: TGTGCCAGCCGGGCGAATAGCAATCAGCCCCAGCATTTT
cdr3_aa: CASRANSNQPQHF

clone_size: .
v_call: TRBV5-1
d_call: .
j_call: TRBJ1-1
cdr3_nt: TGCGCCAGCAGCTTGGTACCGGGGAACACTGAAGCTTTCTTT
cdr3_aa: CASSLVPGNTEAFF

clone_size: .
v_call: TRBV7-3
d_call: .
j_call: TRBJ2-1
cdr3_nt: TGTGCCAGCAGCCTGAGACTATCACGGACCGATGAGCAGTTCTTC
cdr3_aa: CASSLRLSRTDEQFF

clone_size: .
v_call: TRBV19
d_call: TRBD2
j_call: TRBJ2-3
cdr3_nt: TGTGCCAGTAGTGCCGGACTAGCGGGAAAAGATACGCAGTATTTT
cdr3_aa: CASSAGLAGKDTQYF

clone_size: .
v_call: TRBV9
d_call: .
j_call: TRBJ2-1
cdr3_nt: TGTGCCAGCAGCCCAGTATCTCTTCGGTATGAGCAGTTCTTC
cdr3_aa: CASSPVSLRYEQFF

clone_size: .
v_call: TRBV18
d_call: TRBD2
j_call: TRBJ2-3
cdr3_nt: TGTGCCAGCTCACCCATCACGACGGGACTAGCCGGAGATACGCAGTATTTT
cdr3_aa: CASSPITTGLAGDTQYF

clone_size: .
v_call: TRBV4-2
d_call: .
j_call: TRBJ1-5
cdr3_nt: TGTGCCAGCAGCCAACCGAGCGGGAGTGGCAGTACAAGCAATCAGCCCCAGCATTTT
cdr3_aa: CASSQPSGSGSTSNQPQHF

clone_size: once
v_call: TRBV6-1
d_call: .
j_call: TRBJ2-1
cdr3_nt: TGTGCCAGCAGTGAAGGCGGAGCTAACAATGAGCAGTTCTTC
cdr3_aa: CASSEGGANNEQFF

clone_size: .
v_call: TRBV6-1
d_call: TRBD1
j_call: TRBJ2-7
cdr3_nt: TGTGCCAGCAGTGGACAACCGGGACAGGTAACCTACGAGCAGTACTTC
cdr3_aa: CASSGQPGQVTYEQYF

clone_size: .
v_call: TRBV19
d_call: TRBD2
j_call: TRBJ2-7
cdr3_nt: TGTGCCAGTAGCCCAGCGGGAGGGGCGGGCGAGCAGTACTTC
cdr3_aa: CASSPAGGAGEQYF

clone_size: .
v_call: TRBV7-9
d_call: TRBD2
j_call: TRBJ2-2
cdr3_nt: TGTGCCAGCAGCCTTCGCGCGGGACTAGCGGGAGAGAGCACCGGGGAGCTGTTTTTT
cdr3_aa: CASSLRAGLAGESTGELFF

clone_size: .
v_call: TRBV28
d_call: TRBD1
j_call: TRBJ1-2
cdr3_nt: TGTGCCAGCAGTTTAGGGGTAGGGGGCACGGGCTACACCTTC
cdr3_aa: CASSLGVGGTGYTF

clone_size: .
v_call: TRBV6-1
d_call: .
j_call: TRBJ2-1
cdr3_nt: TGTGCCAGCAGTGGGGCGTCCCCGGGACTTCGGGTATACAATGAGCAGTTCTTC
cdr3_aa: CASSGASPGLRVYNEQFF

clone_size: once
v_call: TRBV25-1
d_call: TRBD2
j_call: TRBJ2-7
cdr3_nt: TGTGCCAGCAGTGGGGGACTAGCGGGAGAAACCTACGAGCAGTACTTC
cdr3_aa: CASSGGLAGETYEQYF

clone_size: .
v_call: TRBV9
d_call: TRBD2
j_call: TRBJ2-3
cdr3_nt: TGTGCCAGCAGCCCAGGGACTAGCGGGAGCCGCCCGATCCGAGATACGCAGTATTTT
cdr3_aa: CASSPGTSGSRPIRDTQYF

clone_size: .
v_call: TRBV5-1
d_call: TRBD2
j_call: TRBJ2-1
cdr3_nt: TGCGCCAGCAGCCCAACTAGCGGGCGGCACAATGAGCAGTTCTTC
cdr3_aa: CASSPTSGRHNEQFF

clone_size: .
v_call: TRBV6-5
d_call: .
j_call: TRBJ2-1
cdr3_nt: TGTGCCAGCAGTTACTCGGAGCTGGCGTATGAGCAGTTCTTC
cdr3_aa: CASSYSELAYEQFF

clone_size: .
v_call: TRBV5-4
d_call: TRBD2
j_call: TRBJ2-5
cdr3_nt: TGTGCCAGCAGCTCCCGGGGGGGGTTAGGAGAGACCCAGTACTTC
cdr3_aa: CASSSRGGLGETQYF

clone_size: .
v_call: TRBV28
d_call: .
j_call: TRBJ1-4
cdr3_nt: TGTGCCAGCAGTTCGGGGACGGAACCTTCTTCGGGAAAACTGTTTTTT
cdr3_aa: CASSSGTEPSSGKLFF

clone_size: once
v_call: TRBV25-1
d_call: .
j_call: TRBJ2-1
cdr3_nt: TGTGCCAGCAGTGTACCGGGGGCTTCCTACAATGAGCAGTTCTTC
cdr3_aa: CASSVPGASYNEQFF

clone_size: .
v_call: TRBV29-1
d_call: .
j_call: TRBJ1-5
cdr3_nt: TGCAGCGTTGCACCCGGGGGGGGTCAGCCCCAGCATTTT
cdr3_aa: CSVAPGGGQPQHF

clone_size: .
v_call: TRBV11-2
d_call: TRBD2
j_call: TRBJ2-1
cdr3_nt: TGTGCCAGCAGCTCCCCCCACCCCCGGGAGGGCCTCAATGAGCAGTTCTTC
cdr3_aa: CASSSPHPREGLNEQFF

clone_size: .
v_call: TRBV28
d_call: .
j_call: TRBJ1-3
cdr3_nt: TGTGCCAGCAGTCCCTCAGTCCCGGGTTCTGGAAACACCATATATTTT
cdr3_aa: CASSPSVPGSGNTIYF

clone_size: .
v_call: TRBV7-2
d_call: .
j_call: TRBJ1-2
cdr3_nt: TGTGCCAGCAGCCCCTATGACAGTCAAGTCTATGGCTACACCTTC
cdr3_aa: CASSPYDSQVYGYTF

clone_size: .
v_call: TRBV19
d_call: TRBD1
j_call: TRBJ2-2
cdr3_nt: TGTGCCAGTAGTCCTGGGACAGGGCCCTCTTTTACCGGGGAGCTGTTTTTT
cdr3_aa: CASSPGTGPSFTGELFF

clone_size: once
v_call: TRBV13
d_call: TRBD2
j_call: TRBJ2-7
cdr3_nt: TGTGCCAGCAGCTTAGGCCCGGGAGGGTCCTACGAGCAGTACTTC
cdr3_aa: CASSLGPGGSYEQYF

clone_size: .
v_call: TRBV27
d_call: .
j_call: TRBJ2-7
cdr3_nt: .
cdr3_aa: CASTRDTLYQQYF

clone_size: .
v_call: TRBV9
d_call: .
j_call: TRBJ2-5
cdr3_nt: TGTGCCAGCAGCGTTGCAGGGTGGGAGACCCAGTACTTC
cdr3_aa: CASSVAGWETQYF

clone_size: .
v_call: TRBV7-8
d_call: .
j_call: TRBJ2-7
cdr3_nt: TGTGCCAGCAGCTTAGTGAGGGGGAGGAACGAGCAGTACTTC
cdr3_aa: CASSLVRGRNEQYF

clone_size: .
v_call: TRBV20-1
d_call: .
j_call: TRBJ1-1
cdr3_nt: TGCAGTGGGAGGAGAGGGACTGAAGCTTTCTTT
cdr3_aa: CSGRRGTEAFF

clone_size: .
v_call: TRBV5-1
d_call: .
j_call: TRBJ2-7
cdr3_nt: TGCGCCAGCAGCTCTAAGGCCTACGAGCAGTACTTC
cdr3_aa: CASSSKAYEQYF

clone_size: .
v_call: TRBV2
d_call: TRBD1
j_call: TRBJ2-7
cdr3_nt: TGTGCCAGCAGTGCGGGACAGTACGAGCAGTACTTC
cdr3_aa: CASSAGQYEQYF

clone_size: .
v_call: TRBV6-6
d_call: .
j_call: TRBJ2-2
cdr3_nt: TGTGCCAGCAGTTCGAGGAGTAGCTCCGCCGGGGAGCTGTTTTTT
cdr3_aa: CASSSRSSSAGELFF

clone_size: .
v_call: TRBV10-3
d_call: TRBD2
j_call: TRBJ2-2
cdr3_nt: TGTGCCATCGGGACTAGCGGGAGTTCTTGGACCGGGGAGCTGTTTTTT
cdr3_aa: CAIGTSGSSWTGELFF

clone_size: .
v_call: TRBV18
d_call: .
j_call: TRBJ2-7
cdr3_nt: TGTGCCAGCTCACCACCGCTGCGGAGCTACGAGCAGTACTTC
cdr3_aa: CASSPPLRSYEQYF

clone_size: .
v_call: TRBV19
d_call: .
j_call: TRBJ1-5
cdr3_nt: TGTGCCAGTAGTATAGTAAGGGGAAAGCAGCCCCAGCATTTT
cdr3_aa: CASSIVRGKQPQHF

clone_size: .
v_call: TRBV7-9
d_call: TRBD1
j_call: TRBJ2-7
cdr3_nt: TGTGCCAGCAGCCCGGGACAGATAATCTACGAGCAGTACTTC
cdr3_aa: CASSPGQIIYEQYF

clone_size: .
v_call: TRBV7-9
d_call: .
j_call: TRBJ1-4
cdr3_nt: TGTGCCAGCAGCTTAGCGCTTACGGAGGGTGAAAAACTGTTTTTT
cdr3_aa: CASSLALTEGEKLFF

clone_size: .
v_call: TRBV11-2
d_call: TRBD1
j_call: TRBJ2-7
cdr3_nt: TGTGCCAGCGGAGACCGGGACAGGGCCTACGAGCAGTACTTC
cdr3_aa: CASGDRDRAYEQYF

clone_size: .
v_call: TRBV9
d_call: .
j_call: TRBJ2-2
cdr3_nt: TGTGCCAGCAGCGTAGGAGAGACATACACCGGGGAGCTGTTTTTT
cdr3_aa: CASSVGETYTGELFF